This TCR beta chain was obtained from a study of blood T cell repertoires in COVID-19. Study-level information: Some COVID-19 samples were acute and others convalescent; all came from the United States, Italy and Spain. The cDNA or gDNA used as material had been derived from T cells, B-cell-depleted T cells, or PBMCs.

Participants spanned ages roughly 18 to 95 years and resided in about two dozen US areas. Trimming shortened V by 9 bases and J by 3 bases, and 9 bases separated the two germline ends. CDR1 and CDR2 from the germline V gene are MNHEY and SVGAGI. The CDR3 loop spans 12 amino acids. Data came from immunoSEQ multiplex PCR; TCRdb stores just in-frame clones and leaves some out. The sample carries 150,000 to 200,000 clones, 76% recorded once. Sequences were obtained from PBMCs or T cells enriched from blood (not recorded which). The V call is TRBV6-5, the J call TRBJ1-5; possibly TRBD1 for D (5 bases). The source is a woman aged 50 to 65 with acute COVID-19. The CDR3 sequence is CASQGDNQPQHF. CDR3 coding DNA: TGTGCCAGTCAAGGGGACAATCAGCCCCAGCATTTT.